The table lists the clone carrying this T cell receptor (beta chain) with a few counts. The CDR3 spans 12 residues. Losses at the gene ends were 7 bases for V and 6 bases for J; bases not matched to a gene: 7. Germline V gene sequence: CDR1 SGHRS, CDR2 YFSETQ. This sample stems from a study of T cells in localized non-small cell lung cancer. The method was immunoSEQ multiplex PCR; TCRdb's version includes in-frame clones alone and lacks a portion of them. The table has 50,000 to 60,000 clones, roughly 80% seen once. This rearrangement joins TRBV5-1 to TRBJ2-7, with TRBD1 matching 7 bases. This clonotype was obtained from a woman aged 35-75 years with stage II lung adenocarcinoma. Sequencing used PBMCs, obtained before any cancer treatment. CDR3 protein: CASGITGAEQYF. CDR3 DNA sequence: TGCGCCAGCGGAATAACAGGGGCCGAGCAGTACTTC.